A selection of T cell receptor beta chains follows, all from one sample in a study of neoadjuvant anti-PD-1 for oral cavity cancer. Clones were sequenced by immunoSEQ multiplex PCR, and TCRdb holds only the in-frame ones, with some missing. The table records some 7,400 clones, 74% of them present only once. Source: PBMCs, taken before nivolumab (anti-PD-1) treatment. These receptors came from a person aged 35-79 years with oral cavity squamous cell carcinoma. The CDR3 runs from the conserved cysteine through the conserved F or W. The order of the fields is clone size, J gene, V gene, D gene, CDR3 protein, CDR3 DNA. A D gene is named only where the DNA matches it firmly. Clone size, where shown, is once, few, many, or a class for clones that have expanded.

clone size: .
J gene: TRBJ2-5
V gene: TRBV7-9
D gene: .
CDR3 protein: CASSLRTGTKETQYF
CDR3 DNA: TGTGCCAGCAGCCTAAGAACGGGGACGAAAGAGACCCAGTACTTC

clone size: .
J gene: TRBJ2-7
V gene: TRBV10-3
D gene: TRBD1
CDR3 protein: CAISVDRVNEQYF
CDR3 DNA: TGTGCCATCAGTGTAGACAGGGTCAACGAGCAGTACTTC

clone size: .
J gene: TRBJ2-3
V gene: TRBV4-3
D gene: TRBD2
CDR3 protein: CASSQGLATDTQYF
CDR3 DNA: TGCGCCAGCAGCCAAGGACTAGCAACAGATACGCAGTATTTT

clone size: .
J gene: TRBJ1-4
V gene: TRBV13
D gene: TRBD1
CDR3 protein: CASSLGDRNEKLFF
CDR3 DNA: TGTGCCAGCAGCTTGGGGGACAGAAACGAAAAACTGTTTTTT

clone size: once
J gene: TRBJ2-7
V gene: TRBV29-1
D gene: TRBD1
CDR3 protein: CSGLDRASYEQYF
CDR3 DNA: TGCAGCGGCCTTGACAGGGCTTCCTACGAGCAGTACTTC

clone size: .
J gene: TRBJ1-5
V gene: TRBV19
D gene: TRBD1
CDR3 protein: CASRRQGDNQPQHF
CDR3 DNA: TGTGCCAGTAGGAGACAGGGGGACAATCAGCCCCAGCATTTT

clone size: .
J gene: TRBJ2-1
V gene: TRBV7-2
D gene: TRBD2
CDR3 protein: CASSLVISGVDEQFF
CDR3 DNA: TGTGCCAGCAGCTTAGTGATTAGCGGGGTAGATGAGCAGTTCTTC

clone size: .
J gene: TRBJ1-5
V gene: TRBV30
D gene: .
CDR3 protein: CAWSVAGDQPQHF
CDR3 DNA: TGTGCCTGGAGTGTAGCTGGGGATCAGCCCCAGCATTTT

clone size: .
J gene: TRBJ1-1
V gene: TRBV29-1
D gene: .
CDR3 protein: CSVGRTRDTEAFF
CDR3 DNA: TGCAGCGTTGGGCGGACGAGGGACACTGAAGCTTTCTTT

clone size: few
J gene: TRBJ1-6
V gene: TRBV30
D gene: .
CDR3 protein: CAWRPPNSPLHF
CDR3 DNA: TGTGCCTGGAGGCCCCCTAATTCACCCCTCCACTTT

clone size: .
J gene: TRBJ2-3
V gene: TRBV7-9
D gene: TRBD1
CDR3 protein: CASSFGDRLDTQYF
CDR3 DNA: TGTGCCAGCAGCTTTGGGGACAGGTTAGATACGCAGTATTTT

clone size: .
J gene: TRBJ1-5
V gene: TRBV19
D gene: TRBD1
CDR3 protein: CASSGTARGNQPQHF
CDR3 DNA: TGTGCCAGTAGTGGGACAGCAAGGGGGAATCAGCCCCAGCATTTT

clone size: .
J gene: TRBJ2-5
V gene: TRBV5-1
D gene: TRBD2
CDR3 protein: CASSLARLAGSLGETQYF
CDR3 DNA: TGCGCCAGCAGCTTGGCCAGGTTAGCGGGGTCCCTAGGAGAGACCCAGTACTTC

clone size: .
J gene: TRBJ2-3
V gene: TRBV9
D gene: TRBD2
CDR3 protein: CASSYGAGVSTDTQYF
CDR3 DNA: TGTGCCAGCAGCTACGGGGCGGGGGTATCCACAGATACGCAGTATTTT

clone size: .
J gene: TRBJ2-2
V gene: TRBV7-3
D gene: .
CDR3 protein: CASSLSGPGELFF
CDR3 DNA: TGTGCCAGCAGCTTAAGTGGACCCGGGGAGCTGTTTTTT

clone size: .
J gene: TRBJ2-3
V gene: TRBV10-3
D gene: TRBD2
CDR3 protein: CAIKAWRGGPADTQYF
CDR3 DNA: TGTGCCATCAAAGCCTGGCGGGGGGGCCCAGCAGATACGCAGTATTTT

clone size: .
J gene: TRBJ1-5
V gene: TRBV6-6
D gene: TRBD1
CDR3 protein: CASRNRGDNQPQHF
CDR3 DNA: TGTGCCAGCAGAAACAGGGGAGACAATCAGCCCCAGCATTTT

clone size: .
J gene: TRBJ2-5
V gene: TRBV7-9
D gene: TRBD1
CDR3 protein: CASSQRQGLQETQYF
CDR3 DNA: TGTGCCAGCAGCCAAAGACAGGGATTACAAGAGACCCAGTACTTC

clone size: once
J gene: TRBJ1-1
V gene: TRBV7-9
D gene: .
CDR3 protein: CASTPELGGTEAFF
CDR3 DNA: TGTGCCAGCACCCCTGAGTTGGGGGGCACTGAAGCTTTCTTT

clone size: .
J gene: TRBJ2-1
V gene: TRBV11-2
D gene: .
CDR3 protein: CASSLVWGRSYNEQFF
CDR3 DNA: TGTGCCAGCAGCTTAGTTTGGGGAAGGTCCTACAATGAGCAGTTCTTC

clone size: few
J gene: TRBJ1-1
V gene: TRBV19
D gene: TRBD1
CDR3 protein: CASSPRTGLNTEAFF
CDR3 DNA: TGTGCCAGTAGTCCCCGGACAGGATTGAACACTGAAGCTTTCTTT

clone size: .
J gene: TRBJ2-1
V gene: TRBV5-4
D gene: TRBD1
CDR3 protein: CASSSRQGRVNEQFF
CDR3 DNA: TGTGCCAGCAGCTCCCGACAGGGTAGGGTCAATGAGCAGTTCTTC

clone size: .
J gene: TRBJ2-5
V gene: TRBV7-3
D gene: .
CDR3 protein: CASSQIGGRETQYF
CDR3 DNA: TGTGCCAGCAGTCAGATTGGGGGGCGAGAGACCCAGTACTTC

clone size: .
J gene: TRBJ1-5
V gene: TRBV4-1
D gene: .
CDR3 protein: CASSPHAAATYQPQHF
CDR3 DNA: TGCGCCAGCAGCCCGCATGCGGCAGCTACGTATCAGCCCCAGCATTTT

clone size: .
J gene: TRBJ2-1
V gene: TRBV6-5
D gene: .
CDR3 protein: CASRRGSYNEQFF
CDR3 DNA: TGTGCCAGCCGGCGGGGATCCTACAATGAGCAGTTCTTC

clone size: .
J gene: TRBJ1-2
V gene: TRBV11-3
D gene: .
CDR3 protein: CASSLSRGYTF
CDR3 DNA: TGTGCCAGCAGCTTATCACGTGGCTACACCTTC

clone size: .
J gene: TRBJ2-6
V gene: TRBV10-1
D gene: .
CDR3 protein: CASPPSGANVLTF
CDR3 DNA: TGCGCCAGCCCTCCCTCTGGGGCCAACGTCCTGACTTTC

clone size: once
J gene: TRBJ2-5
V gene: TRBV11-2
D gene: .
CDR3 protein: CASTRVRGLETQYF
CDR3 DNA: TGTGCCAGCACACGCGTGCGGGGCTTAGAGACCCAGTACTTC

clone size: .
J gene: TRBJ2-5
V gene: TRBV5-4
D gene: .
CDR3 protein: CASSLRGAQETQYF
CDR3 DNA: TGTGCCAGCAGCTTGCGGGGCGCTCAAGAGACCCAGTACTTC

clone size: .
J gene: TRBJ2-3
V gene: TRBV9
D gene: .
CDR3 protein: CASSGGPGTDTQYF
CDR3 DNA: TGTGCCAGCAGCGGGGGACCCGGCACAGATACGCAGTATTTT

clone size: few
J gene: TRBJ1-1
V gene: TRBV29-1
D gene: .
CDR3 protein: CSVEVAEAFF
CDR3 DNA: TGCAGCGTTGAGGTGGCTGAAGCTTTCTTT

clone size: few
J gene: TRBJ1-2
V gene: TRBV4-2
D gene: TRBD1
CDR3 protein: CASSQEGQGVSGYTF
CDR3 DNA: TGTGCCAGCAGCCAAGAGGGACAGGGGGTGAGTGGCTACACCTTC

clone size: .
J gene: TRBJ2-2
V gene: TRBV7-9
D gene: TRBD1
CDR3 protein: CASSWTGGATGELFF
CDR3 DNA: TGTGCCAGCAGCTGGACAGGGGGCGCGACCGGGGAGCTGTTTTTT

clone size: few
J gene: TRBJ1-1
V gene: TRBV5-1
D gene: TRBD1
CDR3 protein: CASRVGTVLNTEAFF
CDR3 DNA: TGCGCCAGCAGGGTAGGGACAGTGCTGAACACTGAAGCTTTCTTT

clone size: .
J gene: TRBJ2-7
V gene: TRBV19
D gene: TRBD1
CDR3 protein: CASSIRDRPYEQYF
CDR3 DNA: TGTGCCAGTAGTATTCGGGACAGACCCTACGAGCAGTACTTC

clone size: .
J gene: TRBJ1-2
V gene: TRBV7-9
D gene: .
CDR3 protein: CASSATANYGYTF
CDR3 DNA: TGTGCCAGCAGCGCGACCGCAAACTATGGCTACACCTTC

clone size: few
J gene: TRBJ2-5
V gene: TRBV7-9
D gene: TRBD1
CDR3 protein: CASSLGTGDQETQYF
CDR3 DNA: TGTGCCAGCAGCTTAGGGACAGGGGATCAAGAGACCCAGTACTTC

clone size: .
J gene: TRBJ2-7
V gene: TRBV18
D gene: TRBD2
CDR3 protein: CASSPIPYGRYEQYF
CDR3 DNA: TGTGCCAGCTCACCAATCCCATACGGGAGGTACGAGCAGTACTTC

clone size: .
J gene: TRBJ1-1
V gene: TRBV5-1
D gene: .
CDR3 protein: CASRGQVMNTEAFF
CDR3 DNA: TGCGCCAGCAGGGGGCAGGTCATGAACACTGAAGCTTTCTTT

clone size: .
J gene: TRBJ1-1
V gene: TRBV7-6
D gene: .
CDR3 protein: CASSPPAGTEAFF
CDR3 DNA: TGTGCCAGCAGCCCACCGGCCGGCACTGAAGCTTTCTTT

clone size: .
J gene: TRBJ1-6
V gene: TRBV18
D gene: TRBD1
CDR3 protein: CASSPTGRFSPLHF
CDR3 DNA: TGTGCCAGCTCACCGACAGGGAGGTTTTCACCCCTCCACTTT

clone size: .
J gene: TRBJ1-1
V gene: TRBV6-1
D gene: .
CDR3 protein: CASSEAWTDGRAFF
CDR3 DNA: TGTGCCAGCAGTGAAGCTTGGACGGACGGGCGGGCTTTCTTT

clone size: few
J gene: TRBJ2-7
V gene: TRBV6-1
D gene: .
CDR3 protein: CASSLDTYEQYF
CDR3 DNA: TGTGCCAGCAGTTTGGATACCTACGAGCAGTACTTC

clone size: .
J gene: TRBJ2-1
V gene: TRBV6-6
D gene: TRBD1
CDR3 protein: CAITGGAGNEQFF
CDR3 DNA: TGTGCCATTACAGGGGGCGCAGGTAATGAGCAGTTCTTC